The clone carrying this T cell receptor beta chain turned up a few times. Its target is unknown. MiXCR, applied by TCRdb to the 5' RACE reads, yields one record per CDR3 protein. The top ten hold around 3.1% of the sample, which has approximately 590,000 distinct CDR3 sequences, 9.5% to 10% seen once. This specimen belongs to a study of identical twins. Notes on the study in general: Models predicted less out-of-frame TCR alpha sharing in monozygotic twins than was found.

The same specimen was also included in a second study, on yellow fever vaccine responses in identical twins. That work contributes: As reported, the vaccine T cell response of twins seemed partly convergent and partly personalized.

The sample was PBMCs. The receptor's source is a young woman in good health.

CDR3 protein: CSAVDPGQSTDTQYF. For the CDR3, the DNA is TGCAGTGCTGTCGACCCGGGACAGTCCACAGATACGCAGTATTTT. V and J are TRBV20-1 and TRBJ2-3, with 7 positions matching TRBD1. Unmatched junction bases numbered 10, after V lost 5 bases and J lost 2 bases. Germline CDR1 and CDR2: DFQATT and SNEGSKA (reference sequence). The CDR3 is 15 residues long.